Listed here is a single T cell receptor (beta chain). These data originate in a study of OX40 agonist ivuxolimab in advanced cancers. Study context: Patients in the trial were receiving intravenous ivuxolimab every 2 weeks, at doses of 0.01 to 10 mg/kg. People in dose escalation had one of these cancers: hepatocellular carcinoma, melanoma, renal cell or head and neck cancer. Three patients, one with hepatocellular carcinoma and two with cutaneous melanoma, responded partially.

Germline CDR1 is MNHEY and CDR2 is SMNVEV (reference sequence). There are 16 residues in the CDR3. With 4 bases clipped from V and 5 bases from J, the junction kept 10 bases outside the gene matches. Data came from immunoSEQ multiplex PCR; TCRdb stores just in-frame clones and leaves some out. The top ten clones hold about 11% of a sample with about 63,000 clones, roughly 89% of them seen once. The receptor's source is an adult with an advanced solid tumor such as melanoma, head and neck, liver or kidney cancer. Specimen: CD4+ or CD8+ T cells sorted from blood, collected in a trial of the OX40 agonist ivuxolimab. This sequence joins TRBV27 and TRBJ1-1, with TRBD1 identical over 10 bases. The CDR3 DNA reads as TGTGCCAGCAGTTCGCGCGGGACAGGGGAGAGGACTGAAGCTTTCTTT. This sequence encodes CASSSRGTGERTEAFF.